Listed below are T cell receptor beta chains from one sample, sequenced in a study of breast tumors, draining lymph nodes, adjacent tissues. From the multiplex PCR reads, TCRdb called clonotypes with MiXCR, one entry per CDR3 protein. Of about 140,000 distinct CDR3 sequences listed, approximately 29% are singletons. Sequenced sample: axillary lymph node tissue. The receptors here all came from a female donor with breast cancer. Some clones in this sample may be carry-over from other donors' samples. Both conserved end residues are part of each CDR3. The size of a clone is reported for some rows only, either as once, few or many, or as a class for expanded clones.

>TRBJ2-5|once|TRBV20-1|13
CSASGTNQETQYF
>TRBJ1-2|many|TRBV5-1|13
CASSSRDSYGYTF
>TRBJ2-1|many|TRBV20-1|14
CSASPAGSYNEQFF
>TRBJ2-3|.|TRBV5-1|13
CASSLGMNNEQYF
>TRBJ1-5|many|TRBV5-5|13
CASSLWVNQPQHF
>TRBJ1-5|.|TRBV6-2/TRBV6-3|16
CASTPDRGRGNQPQHF
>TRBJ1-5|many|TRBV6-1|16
CASKTAEGMSYQPQHF
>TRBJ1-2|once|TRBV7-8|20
CASSFYICSAQPGQAYGYTF
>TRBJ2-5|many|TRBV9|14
CASSVGQAAETQSF
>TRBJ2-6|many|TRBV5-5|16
CASSLGPLSGANVLTF